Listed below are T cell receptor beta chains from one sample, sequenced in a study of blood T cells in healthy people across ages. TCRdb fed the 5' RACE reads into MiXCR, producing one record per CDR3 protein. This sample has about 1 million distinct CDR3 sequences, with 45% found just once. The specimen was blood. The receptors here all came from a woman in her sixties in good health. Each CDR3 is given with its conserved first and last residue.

CASSYFTVRQETQYF	TRBV6-5	TRBJ2-5
CSAKGREFDTGELFF	TRBV20-1	TRBJ2-2
CSARMAGGNEQFF	TRBV20-1	TRBJ2-1
CASSPHLVGEQYF	TRBV14	TRBJ2-7
CASSLPHRGTDTQYF	TRBV27	TRBJ2-3
CSAQGQGRNSPLHF	TRBV20-1	TRBJ1-6
CASIPGTTPYEQYF	TRBV2	TRBJ2-7
CSVRGEGSETQYF	TRBV29-1	TRBJ2-5
CASSPGIAGTDTQYF	TRBV5-4	TRBJ2-3
CASSENGRVYEQYF	TRBV2	TRBJ2-7
CASSDPPYEQYF	TRBV5-1	TRBJ2-7
CASSIGTPSYEQYF	TRBV9	TRBJ2-7
CASSPELASGRSGGEQFF	TRBV4-2	TRBJ2-1
CSARDTGDQPQHF	TRBV20-1	TRBJ1-5
CSARGRGRSPYEQYF	TRBV20-1	TRBJ2-7
CSASNTGTNYGYTF	TRBV20-1	TRBJ1-2
CASSQEGFTYEQYF	TRBV4-2	TRBJ2-7
CASSLNGRATGELFF	TRBV7-9	TRBJ2-2
CASSPRGVGTEAFF	TRBV7-9	TRBJ1-1
CAITSDRAFGGYTF	TRBV10-3	TRBJ1-2
CASSVIGGPYNEQFF	TRBV9	TRBJ2-1
CATSQGATLGYTF	TRBV15	TRBJ1-2
CASSSHTANYGYTF	TRBV6-5	TRBJ1-2
CASSVDGSSYEQYF	TRBV9	TRBJ2-7
CASSSLAGGPTNEQFF	TRBV7-3	TRBJ2-1
CASSNRDRGIKNIQYF	TRBV5-1	TRBJ2-4